The present TCR beta chain was sequenced within a study of radiation and T cells in renal cell carcinoma. Study in general: Nephrectomy followed 15 Gy stereotactic body radiation by 4 weeks.

General study findings and limits: Pretreatment tumor biopsies were lacking, so baseline clonotypes are unknown. From baseline, blood top tumor clonotypes peaked at 2 weeks post-radiation.

TCRdb keeps only in-frame clones here, not all; method: immunoSEQ multiplex PCR. The table includes tens of thousands of clones, roughly four fifths detected once. The germline V gene encodes CDR1 SGHRS and CDR2 YFSETQ. V lost 1 base, J lost 0 bases, and 4 bases lay in between. The CDR3 loop spans 13 amino acids. Documented time point: baseline pretreatment blood. Stated treatment: 15 Gy SBRT to primary tumor, nephrectomy 4 weeks later. Clear cell pathology was present in this patient's renal cell carcinoma. Note on this clone: Its specificity is not known.

The chain recombines TRBV5-1 with TRBJ1-1; D gene unclear. The receptor was isolated from a man aged 55 to 70 with renal cell carcinoma. The specimen was blood, collected from a patient whose treatment included radiotherapy and nephrectomy. DNA for the CDR3: TGCGCCAGCAGCTTGTTTGTGAACACTGAAGCTTTCTTT. It translates to CASSLFVNTEAFF.